These T cell receptor beta chains were read from a single sample in a study of cytomegalovirus exposure and HLA in healthy donors. Measured with immunoSEQ multiplex PCR; TCRdb has only the in-frame clones, and not every one. The data hold about 52,000 clones, with approximately 70% observed a single time. What was sequenced was PBMCs. These receptors all come from a man aged 18 to 30 in good health and CMV-seronegative. Both conserved end residues are part of each CDR3. The D gene is left open where the match is weak. Not all rows give a size; the values are once, few, many and, for expanded clones, a class.

v_call,j_call,clone_size,d_call,cdr3_aa,cdr3_nt
TRBV6-5,TRBJ2-7,NA,TRBD2,CASRRGLAGDHEQYF,TGTGCCAGCAGAAGGGGACTAGCGGGAGACCACGAGCAGTACTTC
TRBV20-1,TRBJ2-3,NA,NA,CSARVGNTQYF,TGCAGTGCCCGAGTCGGGAATACGCAGTATTTT
TRBV7-9,TRBJ2-5,NA,TRBD1,CASSSGQSAETQYF,TGTGCCAGCAGCTCGGGACAGAGCGCAGAGACCCAGTACTTC
TRBV7-8,TRBJ1-5,NA,TRBD1,CASSSTGASNQPQHF,TGTGCCAGCAGCTCGACAGGGGCGAGCAATCAGCCCCAGCATTTT
TRBV28,TRBJ1-1,NA,TRBD1,CASRGVPGTGAEAFF,TGTGCCAGCAGGGGGGTTCCTGGGACAGGGGCTGAAGCTTTCTTT
TRBV9,TRBJ2-2,NA,TRBD2,CASSDPRLADNTGELFF,TGTGCCAGCAGCGACCCGCGACTAGCGGACAACACCGGGGAGCTGTTTTTT
TRBV5-6,TRBJ1-2,NA,TRBD1,CASRPTGGGYTF,TGTGCCAGCAGACCTACAGGGGGAGGCTACACCTTC
TRBV29-1,TRBJ2-3,NA,TRBD2,CSLGRGSGDTQYF,TGCAGCCTCGGCCGGGGTAGCGGGGATACGCAGTATTTT
TRBV10-1,TRBJ2-3,few,TRBD2,CASASEAGVDTQYF,TGCGCCAGCGCTTCGGAAGCGGGAGTGGATACGCAGTATTTT
TRBV18,TRBJ1-5,few,TRBD1,CASSPSGQGQPQHF,TGTGCCAGCTCACCCTCTGGACAGGGACAGCCCCAGCATTTT
TRBV29-1,TRBJ1-1,NA,NA,CSVDQGAMNTEAFF,TGCAGCGTTGATCAGGGCGCGATGAACACTGAAGCTTTCTTT
TRBV2,TRBJ1-4,few,NA,CASSTGEKLFF,TGTGCCAGCAGTACCGGTGAAAAACTGTTTTTT
TRBV10-3,TRBJ2-2,NA,NA,CAISPGEPNTGELFF,TGTGCCATCAGCCCAGGGGAACCTAACACCGGGGAGCTGTTTTTT
TRBV11-1,TRBJ2-1,NA,NA,CASSSQETSYNEQFF,TGTGCCAGCAGCTCCCAGGAAACCTCCTACAATGAGCAGTTCTTC
TRBV7-3,TRBJ2-5,NA,TRBD2,CASSSGLAGQETQYF,TGTGCCAGCAGCTCTGGACTAGCGGGACAAGAGACCCAGTACTTC
TRBV6-1,TRBJ1-5,few,NA,CASSGANSNQPQHF,TGTGCCAGCAGTGGGGCGAATAGCAATCAGCCCCAGCATTTT
TRBV30,TRBJ2-7,NA,TRBD1,CARAPGQGAYEQYF,TGTGCCCGAGCCCCGGGACAGGGGGCCTACGAGCAGTACTTC
TRBV9,TRBJ1-6,NA,NA,CASSVGGGNSPLHF,TGTGCCAGCAGCGTGGGGGGAGGCAATTCACCCCTCCACTTT